The clone carrying this TCR beta chain was detected only a few times. Patients in Seattle were enrolled during active infection, then followed longitudinally. Profiled with immunoSEQ multiplex PCR; TCRdb holds only in-frame clones, not every one. The sample shows roughly 200,000 clones, roughly 82% of them seen only once. The data were obtained in a study of blood T cell repertoires in COVID-19. About the study: Samples representing acute and convalescent COVID-19 were sourced from the United States, Italy and Spain. T cells, B-cell-depleted T cells, or PBMCs provided the cDNA or gDNA that served as material.

The sequence was obtained from a woman in her fifties or sixties with COVID-19, enrolled during active disease. Sequencing used peripheral blood.

The CDR3 spells CASSLVVSGGHNEQFF. The CDR3 DNA reads as TGTGCCAGCAGCTTGGTAGTTAGCGGGGGCCACAATGAGCAGTTCTTC. This chain joins TRBV5-6 and TRBJ2-1; 9 bases are shared with TRBD2. The germline V gene encodes CDR1 SGHDT and CDR2 YYEEEE. With 0 bases clipped from V and 5 bases from J, the junction kept 6 bases outside the gene matches. The CDR3 length is 16 residues. The whole variable domain, filled in from reference TRBV5-6 and TRBJ2-1, reads DAGVTQSPTHLIKTRGQQVTLRCSPKSGHDTVSWYQQALGQGPQFIFQYYEEEERQRGNFPDRFSGHQFPNYSSELNVNALLLGDSALYLCASSLVVSGGHNEQFFGPGTRLTVL.